This T cell receptor beta chain was sequenced in a study of blood T cell repertoires in COVID-19. Looking at the study overall: Researchers got acute and convalescent COVID-19 samples from the United States, Italy and Spain.

Germline lookup yields CDR1 KGHSY and CDR2 FQNENV. V gave up 4 bases and J gave up 2 bases, with 8 bases separating them. There are 13 residues in the CDR3. Authors' processing steps: Nucleated cell number was recorded as an estimate derived from reference gene primer amplification. Only in-frame clones appear in the TCRdb table, and some are missing; sequencing was by immunoSEQ multiplex PCR. The V and J calls and clone size come from that table; D and trimming were worked out from the DNA. The data contain around 99,000 clones, roughly 78% of them singletons. The clonotype originates from a woman of 80 years or more with active or convalescent COVID-19. Sequenced: peripheral blood. This chain joins TRBV16 and TRBJ1-2; D may be TRBD1 (6 bases). CDR3 nucleotides: TGTGCCAGCAGCCCGGACAGAAACTATGGCTACACCTTC. Its translation is CASSPDRNYGYTF.